Sequencing of this TCR beta chain was carried out in a study of identical twins. The table lists this clonotype with many counts. The antigen is undetermined. TCRdb independently ran MiXCR on the 5' RACE reads; one entry per CDR3 protein. Among over 600,000 distinct CDR3 sequences, 21% were seen once, and the ten largest hold approximately 4.3%. Findings and limits, study-wide: Cord blood's abundant beta clonotypes had fewer insertions, unlike memory repertoires.

CDR1 SGHDT and CDR2 YYEEEE come from the germline V gene. This CDR3 region has 16 residues. With V trimmed by 0 bases and J by 4 bases, 2 bases remained unmatched. These data also formed part of another study, on T cells expressing NK-cell markers. Turning to that study: Within several experiments, an anti-gamma-delta TCR antibody kept the sorting limited to alpha-beta TCR T cells.

The sequence was obtained from a woman younger than 35 in good health. The specimen was PBMCs. J is TRBJ2-1 and V is TRBV5-6; 12 bases match TRBD2. CDR3 sequence (DNA): TGTGCCAGCAGCTTGGGACTAGCGGGAGCTTACAATGAGCAGTTCTTC. Residues: CASSLGLAGAYNEQFF.